One sample yielded the 6 T cell receptor beta chains listed below, sequenced in a study of shared clonotypes between healthy human individuals. The protocol was immunoSEQ multiplex PCR, while the TCRdb copy is restricted to in-frame clones and leaves out a portion. The sample has over a million clones, over 95% seen once; the top ten hold 0.95% to 1.5%. Sequencing input: naive CD4+ T cells sorted from blood. Subset of the sample: CD45RA+ positively selected. The receptors here all came from a man aged 25-45 years in good health.

J is TRBJ2-2 and V is TRBV7-2, with D tentatively TRBD1 (5 bases). CDR1 and CDR2 (germline): SGHTA, FQGNSA. The germline V and J ends were trimmed by 1 base and 9 bases, with 9 bases remaining between them. CDR3 length equals 13 residues. CDR3 sequence reads: CASSLGVDRELFF. The CDR3, as DNA: TGTGCCAGCAGCTTAGGAGTGGACAGGGAGCTGTTTTTT. The full variable domain, with the rest looked up from reference TRBV7-2 and TRBJ2-2, is GAGVSQSPSNKVTEKGKDVELRCDPISGHTALYWYRQSLGQGLEFLIYFQGNSAPDKSGLPSDRFSAERTGGSVSTLTIQRTQQEDSAVYLCASSLGVDRELFFGEGSRLTVL.

This chain links TRBV7-8 with TRBJ2-1; D possibly corresponds to TRBD2 (6 bases). Germline V lookup: CDR1 SGHVS, CDR2 FQNEAQ. The CDR3 consists of 16 residues. Trimming removed 1 base at V and 5 bases at J, with 15 bases between. In DNA, the CDR3 is TGTGCCAGCAGCTTAGGGAGGTGGGAGGTCAACAATGAGCAGTTCTTC. Its protein product is CASSLGRWEVNNEQFF.

CDR3 in DNA: TGTGCCAGCAGAGGGACAGGGAGGGACGAGCAGTACTTC. Its protein product is CASRGTGRDEQYF. The chain has TRBV6-1 and TRBJ2-7, with TRBD1 identical over 9 bases. Germline CDR1 MNHNS, CDR2 SASEGT. The CDR3 consists of 13 residues. J gave up 5 bases and V 6 bases, and 5 bases lay outside the gene matches.

This clone was detected once. The CDR3 reads CAISERTGGRDEQFF. As DNA, the CDR3 is TGTGCCATCAGTGAGAGAACAGGCGGGAGGGATGAGCAGTTCTTC. The chain carries TRBV10-3 and TRBJ2-1; 9 bases fit TRBD2. Looked up from germline, CDR1 is ENHRY and CDR2 is SYGVKD. With 2 bases clipped from V and 8 bases from J, the junction kept 7 bases outside the gene matches. The CDR3 loop spans 15 amino acids.

This clone occurred once. V usage is TRBV9 and J usage is TRBJ2-5; 14 bases agree with TRBD2. Germline loops: CDR1 SGDLS, CDR2 YYNGEE. Trimming removed 4 bases from V and 2 bases from J; junction bases left unmatched: 4. The CDR3 is made up of 16 amino acids. In DNA form, the CDR3 reads TGTGCCAGCAGCTCCGGACTAGCGGGAGGTCAAGAGACCCAGTACTTC. Protein: CASSSGLAGGQETQYF.

This clone is a singleton in its sample. This chain links TRBV5-4 with TRBJ2-7, with D possibly matching TRBD2 (6 bases). Trimming pared 3 bases from V and 6 bases from J, leaving 16 bases between. The CDR3 extends over 14 amino acids. CDR1 is SGHNT and CDR2 is YYREEE in the germline V gene (reference sequence). CDR3 region: CASSSGTPRREQYF. Here the CDR3 DNA reads TGTGCCAGCAGCTCCGGGACTCCGCGGCGCGAGCAGTACTTC.